Reported below is one TCR beta chain. Its antigen is undetermined. Run at survey level, the immunoSEQ assay was version v3.0. Assay used: immunoSEQ multiplex PCR; TCRdb lists only in-frame clones, some missing. Found here are over 30,000 clones, 87% of them singletons; the top ten hold about an eighth. The data were obtained in a study of long-term antiretroviral therapy in people with HIV. Study-wide results and limits: Participants lacked recorded data on ART adherence, viral resistance or therapy changes. ART was followed by higher diversity that remained below transplant donor controls. Repertoires looked antigen-experienced, with only a slight naive shift after ART.

The material was unsorted PBMCs, obtained 1.1 years after starting antiretroviral therapy. The sequence was obtained from a man between 18 and 29 years old with HIV.

CDR3 in amino acids: CASSLDRAGTEAFF. The CDR3 DNA is TGTGCCAGCAGCCTTGACAGGGCGGGCACTGAAGCTTTCTTT. The gene calls are TRBV6-5 and TRBJ1-1; 7 bases are a match to TRBD1. The CDR3 contains 14 residues. V was pared by 6 bases and J by 4 bases, with 8 bases of the junction left unmatched. Germline loops: CDR1 MNHEY, CDR2 SVGAGI.